One sample yielded the 32 T cell receptor beta chains listed below, sequenced in a study of shared clonotypes between healthy human individuals. Only in-frame clones appear in the TCRdb table, and some are missing; sequencing was by immunoSEQ multiplex PCR. The sample lists a few million clones, about 92% occurring once. Sequences were obtained from naive CD4+ T cells sorted from blood. Subset in this sample: CD45RA+ positively selected. The receptors were gathered from a man between 18 and 29 years old in good health.

The chain has TRBV5-8 and TRBJ1-6; D perhaps matches TRBD1 (5 bases). Germline V gives CDR1 SGHTS, CDR2 YDEGEE. CDR3 length equals 16 residues. V shed 2 bases and J shed 3 bases, with 12 bases lying between them. CDR3 sequence reads: CASSLRGLGYNSPLHF. CDR3 bases: TGTGCCAGCAGCTTAAGGGGACTCGGCTATAATTCACCCCTCCACTTT.

This clone was seen only once. V and J are TRBV27 and TRBJ2-2; D is possibly TRBD1 (5 bases). Germline V gene data show CDR1 as MNHEY and CDR2 as SMNVEV (reference sequence). The CDR3 length is 16 residues. V gave up 7 bases and J gave up 0 bases, with 15 bases separating them. The CDR3 nucleotides read TGTGCCAGCACCTTAAGGGGCAGGGCGAACACCGGGGAGCTGTTTTTT. This codes for CASTLRGRANTGELFF.

This clone showed up just once. The chain employs TRBV10-1 and TRBJ2-2; D call uncertain. The V end was cut by 4 bases, the J end by 5 bases, with 5 bases between. The germline V gene encodes CDR1 WNHNN and CDR2 SYGVQD (reference sequence). This CDR3 is 12 amino acids long. The DNA for the CDR3 is TGCGCCAGCAGTGCCGGGACCGGGGAGCTGTTTTTT. It specifies CASSAGTGELFF.

The V call is TRBV7-2, the J call TRBJ2-5, with D tentatively TRBD2 (5 bases). Germline V gives CDR1 SGHTA, CDR2 FQGNSA. CDR3 size: 17 residues. Trimming pared 0 bases from V and 1 base from J, leaving 15 bases between. The DNA for the CDR3 is TGTGCCAGCAGCTTAGCCCGTGGGAGCGGTTCCCAAGAGACCCAGTACTTC. Protein product: CASSLARGSGSQETQYF.

J is TRBJ2-7 and V is TRBV28; the D is unclear. V was shortened by 8 bases and J by 5 bases, with 10 bases between the two germline ends. Per germline, CDR1 MDHEN and CDR2 SYDVKM. The CDR3 is 11 amino acids. This CDR3 reads CASSSLHEQYF. CDR3 coding DNA: TGTGCCAGCTCTTCTCTCCACGAGCAGTACTTC.

This chain connects TRBV29-1 to TRBJ2-7, with a possible D match to TRBD2 (5 bases). The CDR3 has 12 amino acids. V was cut by 3 bases and J by 7 bases, with 13 bases left in between. In germline, CDR1 is SQVTM, CDR2 ANQGSEA. CDR3: CSVEGRNREQYF. In DNA, the CDR3 is TGCAGCGTTGAGGGGAGAAATAGGGAGCAGTACTTC.

The V gene is TRBV15, the J gene TRBJ1-4; D is uncertain. The CDR3 extends over 13 amino acids. CDR1 and CDR2 (germline): LNHNV, YYDKDF (reference sequence). V lost 3 bases and J lost 7, with 9 bases in between. Here the CDR3 reads CATSRGVGEKLFF. The CDR3 bases are TGTGCCACCAGCAGGGGCGTGGGTGAAAAACTGTTTTTT.

The J gene is TRBJ2-5, the V gene TRBV7-2, with D perhaps matching TRBD1 or TRBD2 (5 bases each). Germline assignment: CDR1 SGHTA and CDR2 FQGNSA. This CDR3 is 15 amino acids long. Trimming took off 0 bases at V and 1 base at J, with 9 bases between the two ends. The CDR3 DNA reads TGTGCCAGCAGCTTAGCGCTGGGGGTCCAAGAGACCCAGTACTTC. This encodes CASSLALGVQETQYF.

This chain uses TRBV28 with TRBJ1-1, with D perhaps TRBD1 (5 bases). Germline V gene lookup returns CDR1 MDHEN and CDR2 SYDVKM. The CDR3 contains 13 residues. V gave up 7 bases and J gave up 5 bases, with 14 bases separating them. The CDR3 DNA reads as TGTGCCAGCACCCAGGGCTTTGGGACTGAAGCTTTCTTT. Translating it yields CASTQGFGTEAFF.

The chain couples TRBV18 to TRBJ1-2, with no clear D. V was pared by 0 bases and J by 4 bases, with 12 bases between. This CDR3 has 15 residues. The germline gives CDR1 KGHSH, CDR2 LQKENI. CDR3: CASSPPSRSGYGYTF. The CDR3 region has the DNA TGTGCCAGCTCACCACCGAGCCGGTCGGGCTATGGCTACACCTTC.

The chain employs TRBV19 and TRBJ2-7; 13 nucleotides line up with TRBD2. Trimming cost V 5 bases and J 2 bases; bases outside gene matches: 6. The V gene's germline CDR1 is LNHDA and CDR2 SQIVND (reference sequence). The CDR3 runs to 16 residues. The DNA of the CDR3 is TGTGCCAGTAGTCTAGGACTAGCGGGAGCCACCTACGAGCAGTACTTC. Residues: CASSLGLAGATYEQYF. Supplemented by reference TRBV19 and TRBJ2-7, the full variable domain reads DGGITQSPKYLFRKEGQNVTLSCEQNLNHDAMYWYRQDPGQGLRLIYYSQIVNDFQKGDIAEGYSVSREKKESFPLTVTSAQKNPTAFYLCASSLGLAGATYEQYFGPGTRLTVT.

The chain links TRBV10-3 to TRBJ2-2, with TRBD1 identical over 8 bases. Trimming took 8 bases from V and 2 from J; bases not matched to a gene: 7. The CDR3 loop spans 15 amino acids. Germline V CDR1 and CDR2: ENHRY, SYGVKD. CDR3 nucleotides: TGTGCCATCTCAGGGCAGGGGGCAAACACCGGGGAGCTGTTTTTT. As protein: CAISGQGANTGELFF.

The V and J genes are TRBV10-3 and TRBJ2-2, with D possibly matching TRBD2 (5 bases). The CDR3 spans 14 residues. V gave up 2 bases and J gave up 3 bases, with 7 bases separating them. Per the germline V gene, CDR1 is ENHRY and CDR2 is SYGVKD. CDR3 region: CAISEAEDTGELFF. The CDR3 DNA reads as TGTGCCATCAGTGAGGCGGAGGACACCGGGGAGCTGTTTTTT.

The J gene is TRBJ2-5, the V gene TRBV7-2; 12 bases align to TRBD2. J lost 5 bases, V lost 5 bases, and 6 bases had no gene match. Germline V lookup: CDR1 SGHTA, CDR2 FQGNSA. The CDR3 has 15 amino acids. This CDR3 is CASSTTSGRIETQYF. The CDR3 coding sequence is TGTGCCAGCAGCACGACTAGCGGGAGAATCGAGACCCAGTACTTC.

The chain employs TRBV11-2 and TRBJ2-7, with D perhaps matching TRBD1 (6 bases). The CDR3 contains 13 residues. Germline V lookup: CDR1 SGHAT, CDR2 FQNNGV. Trimming left V 0 bases short and J 7 bases short, with 10 bases between. The CDR3 loop is CASSLEQGGEQYF. Here the CDR3 DNA reads TGTGCCAGCAGCTTAGAACAGGGTGGGGAGCAGTACTTC.

A remark on this clone: This same CDR3 is encoded by further DNA sequences in the sample. The chain has TRBV19 and TRBJ1-1, with D unresolved. This CDR3 is 14 amino acids long. V lost 1 base and J 4 bases, leaving 10 bases between the germline ends. Germline CDR1 reads LNHDA; CDR2 reads SQIVND (reference sequence). As DNA, the CDR3 is TGTGCCAGTAGTATAGGACGGCCGGGCACTGAAGCTTTCTTT. This codes for CASSIGRPGTEAFF.

The J gene is TRBJ2-5, the V gene TRBV19, with 9 nucleotides matching TRBD2. V was clipped by 0 bases and J by 4 bases; unmatched bases: 9. Germline lookup yields CDR1 LNHDA and CDR2 SQIVND (reference sequence). The CDR3 is 17 residues long. This CDR3 reads CASSIDQGTSRRETQYF. CDR3 DNA: TGTGCCAGTAGTATAGATCAGGGGACTAGCCGCCGAGAGACCCAGTACTTC.

This chain connects TRBV6-6 to TRBJ1-1; possibly TRBD1 for D (5 bases). The CDR3 extends over 14 amino acids. Germline lookup yields CDR1 MNHNY and CDR2 SVGAGI (reference sequence). Deletions cut 7 bases from V and 1 base from J, with 13 bases between. CDR3 region: CASNRREGNTEAFF. In nucleotides, the CDR3 is TGTGCCAGCAACAGGAGGGAGGGGAACACTGAAGCTTTCTTT.

This chain uses TRBV28 with TRBJ2-7, with 9 positions matching TRBD2. V lost 2 bases to trimming and J lost 6 bases; unmatched junction nucleotides: 5. The CDR3 extends over 14 amino acids. CDR1 is MDHEN, CDR2 SYDVKM, per germline. This chain's CDR3 is CASSLRAGGLEQYF. CDR3 DNA: TGTGCCAGCAGTTTAAGGGCGGGGGGGCTCGAGCAGTACTTC.

This chain uses TRBV6-1 with TRBJ1-5; 8 nucleotides match TRBD1. Germline trimming cut 6 bases from V and 7 bases from J; bases unmatched to any gene: 8. CDR1 and CDR2 from the germline V gene are MNHNS and SASEGT. The CDR3 sequence is 14 residues long. This chain's CDR3 is CASSWDRLGQPQHF. The CDR3 coding sequence is TGTGCCAGCAGCTGGGACAGGCTAGGGCAGCCCCAGCATTTT.

The chain carries TRBV23-1 and TRBJ2-7; D is uncertain. TRBV23-1 is reported as an ORF; its role is uncertain. This CDR3 comprises 15 residues. Between the trimmed V and J ends, which lost 3 bases and 0 bases, there was a span of 12 bases. CDR3 sequence reads: CASSQRTSSSYEQYF. The CDR3 DNA sequence: TGCGCCAGCAGTCAGAGGACGTCCAGCTCCTACGAGCAGTACTTC.

The chain uses TRBV5-1 and TRBJ2-2; D is unclear. CDR3 size: 17 residues. V was cut by 2 bases and J by 1 base, with 15 bases left in between. CDR1 and CDR2 from the germline V gene are SGHRS and YFSETQ. The CDR3 loop is CASSLLLDGLNTGELFF. CDR3 nucleotide sequence: TGCGCCAGCAGCTTATTGTTGGATGGGCTGAACACCGGGGAGCTGTTTTTT.

In its sample, this clone was seen once. The V call is TRBV18, the J call TRBJ1-4, with unresolved D. The germline gives CDR1 KGHSH, CDR2 LQKENI. The V end lost 2 bases, the J end lost 5 bases, and 6 bases lay between the germline ends. The CDR3 spans 13 residues. CDR3 amino acids: CASSPARNEKLFF. CDR3 DNA sequence: TGTGCCAGCTCACCAGCCCGAAATGAAAAACTGTTTTTT.

This sequence joins TRBV5-1 and TRBJ1-4; possibly TRBD1 for D (6 bases). From germline, CDR1 is SGHRS and CDR2 YFSETQ. The CDR3 loop spans 15 amino acids. With 0 bases removed from V and 8 bases from J, the gap between germline ends came to 14 bases. CDR3 sequence: CASSLGPQGGEKLFF. CDR3 coding DNA: TGCGCCAGCAGCTTGGGTCCACAGGGTGGCGAAAAACTGTTTTTT. Drawing the rest from reference TRBV5-1 and TRBJ1-4, the complete variable domain is KAGVTQTPRYLIKTRGQQVTLSCSPISGHRSVSWYQQTPGQGLQFLFEYFSETQRNKGNFPGRFSGRQFSNSRSEMNVSTLELGDSALYLCASSLGPQGGEKLFFGSGTQLSVL.

J is TRBJ2-7 and V is TRBV7-2; TRBD1 matches at 10 bases. The CDR3 sequence is 16 residues long. With 5 bases clipped from V and 1 base from J, the junction kept 8 bases outside the gene matches. Germline assignment: CDR1 SGHTA and CDR2 FQGNSA. CDR3 nucleotides: TGTGCCAGCAGCCGTTCCGGGACAGGGGTTTCCTACGAGCAGTACTTC. Translation gives CASSRSGTGVSYEQYF.

The V call is TRBV12-5, the J call TRBJ2-5; 16 positions match TRBD2. The V segment lost 6 bases and the J segment 5 bases; nucleotides outside the gene matches: 6. CDR1 and CDR2 (germline): LGHNT, FRNRAP. The CDR3 consists of 16 residues. In nucleotides, the CDR3 is TGTGCTAGTGGCCTGGGACTAGCGGGAGGGCGGGAGACCCAGTACTTC. It yields the protein CASGLGLAGGRETQYF.

Comments on this clone: The sample holds other DNA sequences that translate to the same CDR3. The J gene is TRBJ2-5, the V gene TRBV10-3, with unresolved D. Germline-derived CDR1 and CDR2 are ENHRY and SYGVKD. Trimming removed 0 bases at V and 5 bases at J, with 7 bases between. The CDR3 runs 13 residues. The chain's CDR3 is CAISESRVETQYF. CDR3 nucleotide sequence: TGTGCCATCAGTGAGTCGCGAGTGGAGACCCAGTACTTC.

In its sample, this clone was seen a few times. The rearrangement uses TRBV10-3 and TRBJ1-5; maybe TRBD1 (5 bases). Per germline, CDR1 ENHRY and CDR2 SYGVKD. V lost 4 bases and J lost 8, with 15 bases in between. CDR3 length: 14 amino acids. The CDR3, as DNA: TGTGCCATCAGTGGGGACCCCCCGGTAGAGCCCCAGCATTTT. It is translated as CAISGDPPVEPQHF.

The chain employs TRBV6-1 and TRBJ1-1, with 8 bases aligning to TRBD1. The CDR3 runs to 13 residues. J lost 4 bases, V lost 8 bases, and 6 bases had no gene match. CDR1 is MNHNS, CDR2 SASEGT, per germline. The CDR3 is CASSGTGVTEAFF. Here the CDR3 DNA reads TGTGCCAGCTCCGGGACAGGAGTCACTGAAGCTTTCTTT.

The chain is built from TRBV4-1 and TRBJ1-2; 8 bases are a match to TRBD1. Germline trimming cut 0 bases from V and 2 bases from J; bases unmatched to any gene: 5. CDR1 and CDR2 (germline): MGHRA, YSYEKL. This CDR3 has 16 residues. CDR3 sequence reads: CASSQEGDRSNYGYTF. CDR3 coding DNA: TGCGCCAGCAGCCAAGAAGGGGACAGGTCGAACTATGGCTACACCTTC.

The chain couples TRBV5-1 to TRBJ1-5; D unresolved. V was shortened by 6 bases and J by 6 bases, with 13 bases between the two germline ends. Per germline, CDR1 SGHRS and CDR2 YFSETQ. CDR3 length: 13 residues. The CDR3 region is CASKSPGAQPQHF. Here the CDR3 DNA reads TGCGCCAGCAAGTCCCCGGGAGCTCAGCCCCAGCATTTT. The full variable domain, with the rest looked up from reference TRBV5-1 and TRBJ1-5, is KAGVTQTPRYLIKTRGQQVTLSCSPISGHRSVSWYQQTPGQGLQFLFEYFSETQRNKGNFPGRFSGRQFSNSRSEMNVSTLELGDSALYLCASKSPGAQPQHFGDGTRLSIL.

The rearrangement uses TRBV19 and TRBJ1-5; TRBD1 aligns across 7 bases. This CDR3 spans 15 amino acids. The V and J ends lost 11 bases and 2 bases, in that order; junction bases with no gene match: 12. Germline V gene sequence: CDR1 LNHDA, CDR2 SQIVND (reference sequence). The DNA for the CDR3 is TGTGCCGGAGGGACAGTTTCGGGGGGCAATCAGCCCCAGCATTTT. This codes for CAGGTVSGGNQPQHF. Supplemented by reference TRBV19 and TRBJ1-5, the full variable domain reads DGGITQSPKYLFRKEGQNVTLSCEQNLNHDAMYWYRQDPGQGLRLIYYSQIVNDFQKGDIAEGYSVSREKKESFPLTVTSAQKNPTAFYLCAGGTVSGGNQPQHFGDGTRLSIL.